Presented here are 27 T cell receptor beta chains from one specimen sequenced in a study of blood T cell repertoires in COVID-19. Assay: immunoSEQ multiplex PCR; the TCRdb copy retains only in-frame clones and omits some. The sample lists roughly 200,000 clones, around 83% occurring once. Specimen: PBMCs or T cells enriched from blood (not recorded which). Receptors originate from a man aged 40-55 years who had recovered from COVID-19.

The chain couples TRBV19 to TRBJ1-2; no definite D call. Germline V gene sequence: CDR1 LNHDA, CDR2 SQIVND (reference sequence). The germline V and J ends were trimmed by 5 bases and 8 bases, with 15 bases remaining between them. The CDR3 covers 13 residues. The DNA for the CDR3 is TGTGCCAGTAGTGGTTCGGCGCGGTGGGGCTACACCTTC. Translated: CASSGSARWGYTF. Full variable domain (missing parts from reference TRBV19 and TRBJ1-2): DGGITQSPKYLFRKEGQNVTLSCEQNLNHDAMYWYRQDPGQGLRLIYYSQIVNDFQKGDIAEGYSVSREKKESFPLTVTSAQKNPTAFYLCASSGSARWGYTFGSGTRLTVV.

This rearrangement joins TRBV19 to TRBJ1-4, with a tentative D call TRBD1 (5 bases). Deletions cut 2 bases from V and 8 bases from J, with 9 bases between. The CDR3 covers 13 residues. CDR1 is LNHDA, CDR2 SQIVND, per germline (reference sequence). CDR3 loop: CASSIPGREKLFF. The CDR3 nucleotides read TGTGCCAGTAGTATACCAGGGAGGGAAAAACTGTTTTTT.

The chain is built from TRBV7-9 and TRBJ1-1; a possible D gene is TRBD1 (5 bases). Germline CDR1 reads SEHNR; CDR2 reads FQNEAQ (reference sequence). This CDR3 has 12 residues. V dropped 5 bases and J dropped 4 bases, with 8 bases sitting between them. For the CDR3, the DNA is TGTGCCAGCAGCGTCGGGGGCACTGAAGCTTTCTTT. Its protein is CASSVGGTEAFF.

The CDR3 bases are TGTGCCAGCAGTAGAAGACAGGGGACAGCGGGAGGACCCCTGTACGAGCAGTACTTC. Its translation: CASSRRQGTAGGPLYEQYF. The V call is TRBV3-1 (or the pseudogene TRBV3-2), the J call TRBJ2-7; D possibly corresponds to TRBD2 (9 bases). V was cut by 6 bases and J by 4 bases, with 31 bases left in between. This CDR3 is built from 19 residues. Looked up from germline, CDR1 is LGHDT and CDR2 is YNNKEL (reference sequence).

The chain carries TRBV28 and TRBJ2-4; D perhaps matches TRBD2 (5 bases). The germline gives CDR1 MDHEN, CDR2 SYDVKM. The CDR3 contains 16 residues. V lost 3 bases and J lost 6, with 18 bases in between. As DNA, the CDR3 is TGTGCCAGCAGTTTTCTGGTCGGAATTGGGAGAAACATTCAGTACTTC. It translates to CASSFLVGIGRNIQYF.

This chain joins TRBV10-3 and TRBJ1-5, with 7 bases that match TRBD1. From germline, CDR1 is ENHRY and CDR2 SYGVKD. The CDR3 length is 16 residues. J gave up 2 bases and V 0 bases, and 4 bases lay outside the gene matches. As DNA, the CDR3 is TGTGCCATCAGTGAGTCTCAGGGGGTAGGCAATCAGCCCCAGCATTTT. Protein: CAISESQGVGNQPQHF.

This clone was observed a single time. The rearrangement links TRBV9 to TRBJ1-2, with D possibly being TRBD1 (5 bases). The V gene lost 0 bases and the J gene lost 5 bases, with 14 bases spanning the gap. Germline assignment: CDR1 SGDLS and CDR2 YYNGEE. The CDR3 has 15 residues. CDR3 sequence reads: CASSVGRGHLYGYTF. CDR3 coding DNA: TGTGCCAGCAGCGTAGGAAGAGGACACCTTTATGGCTACACCTTC.

The chain is built from TRBV30 and TRBJ1-5; tentatively, D is TRBD1 (5 bases). V lost 2 bases and J lost 4, with 15 bases in between. The CDR3 length is 15 residues. CDR1 and CDR2 (germline): GTSNPN, SVGIG (reference sequence). Written as DNA, the CDR3 is TGTGCCTGGAGTCGTCCTCCCGGGGGTAATCAGCCCCAGCATTTT. Translated, it gives CAWSRPPGGNQPQHF. The full variable domain, its missing parts supplied by reference TRBV30 and TRBJ1-5, is SQTIHQWPATLVQPVGSPLSLECTVEGTSNPNLYWYRQAAGRGLQLLFYSVGIGQISSEVPQNLSASRPQDRQFILSSKKLLLSDSGFYLCAWSRPPGGNQPQHFGDGTRLSIL.

J is TRBJ1-4 and V is TRBV5-1, with TRBD1 matching over 7 bases. This CDR3 has 16 residues. From germline, CDR1 is SGHRS and CDR2 YFSETQ. With 0 bases clipped from V and 7 bases from J, the junction kept 9 bases outside the gene matches. The CDR3 loop is CASSLAVTGDGEKLFF. The CDR3 DNA sequence: TGCGCCAGCAGCTTGGCCGTAACAGGGGATGGTGAAAAACTGTTTTTT.

This chain uses TRBV6-1 with TRBJ2-5; maybe TRBD1 (6 bases). Per germline, CDR1 MNHNS and CDR2 SASEGT. Trimming stripped 1 base from V and 7 bases from J, with 13 bases between. The CDR3 consists of 14 residues. In DNA form, the CDR3 reads TGTGCCAGCAGTGAAGTGGCAGGGGCGCGGACCCAGTACTTC. It is translated as CASSEVAGARTQYF.

The chain uses TRBV7-9 and TRBJ2-3; 10 nucleotides agree with TRBD2. Trimming at V came to 5 bases and at J to 3 bases, leaving 8 bases not matched to a gene. Germline V gene data show CDR1 as SEHNR and CDR2 as FQNEAQ (reference sequence). The CDR3 consists of 16 residues. CDR3: CASSRIAGGATDTQYF. DNA for the CDR3: TGTGCCAGCAGCCGGATAGCGGGAGGAGCGACAGATACGCAGTATTTT.

This sequence joins TRBV5-1 and TRBJ1-1, with D unclear. This CDR3 is built from 13 residues. Germline lookup yields CDR1 SGHRS and CDR2 YFSETQ. V dropped 3 bases and J dropped 5 bases, with 11 bases sitting between them. The CDR3 DNA is TGCGCCAGCAGCTCGGGCGGGGTAACTGAAGCTTTCTTT. Its translation is CASSSGGVTEAFF.

The chain is built from TRBV10-3 and TRBJ2-3; 7 bases line up with TRBD1. Trimming at V came to 4 bases and at J to 2 bases, leaving 9 bases not matched to a gene. CDR3 length: 16 amino acids. Germline V gene sequence: CDR1 ENHRY, CDR2 SYGVKD. The CDR3: CAISGVWTGFTDTQYF. The CDR3 bases are TGTGCCATCAGTGGCGTTTGGACAGGCTTCACAGATACGCAGTATTTT.

V is TRBV4-2 and J is TRBJ2-5; D is perhaps TRBD1 (5 bases). This CDR3 comprises 15 residues. Germline values: CDR1 LGHNA, CDR2 YNFKEQ. The germline V and J ends were trimmed by 4 bases and 5 bases, with 17 bases remaining between them. CDR3 in DNA: TGTGCCAGCAGCCCGAGGCAGGGCTCCTGGGAGACCCAGTACTTC. Translated, it gives CASSPRQGSWETQYF.

The table lists this clone with many counts. The gene calls are TRBV9 and TRBJ1-2, with D unclear. Germline-derived CDR1 and CDR2 are SGDLS and YYNGEE. The length of the CDR3 is 15 residues. V was pared by 0 bases and J by 8 bases, with 17 bases between. The CDR3 DNA reads as TGTGCCAGCAGCGTAGGGACGGTAGCGGTCGGCGGCTACACCTTC. This gives the protein CASSVGTVAVGGYTF.

This chain joins TRBV7-3 and TRBJ2-5; tentative D call: TRBD2 (6 bases). Trimming left V 1 base short and J 0 bases short, with 18 bases between. This CDR3 has 18 amino acids. The germline V gene has CDR1 SGHTA and CDR2 FQGTGA. The CDR3 is CASSLKAGGPLYQETQYF. DNA for the CDR3: TGTGCCAGCAGCTTAAAAGCCGGGGGACCCTTGTACCAAGAGACCCAGTACTTC.

This clone appeared a few times. The rearrangement joins TRBV19 to TRBJ1-5, with D perhaps matching TRBD1 (5 bases). Germline CDR1 and CDR2: LNHDA and SQIVND (reference sequence). The CDR3 is made up of 15 amino acids. Trimming shortened V by 4 bases and J by 7 bases, and 17 bases separated the two germline ends. CDR3 protein: CASSTGTRGNQPQHF. The CDR3 bases are TGTGCCAGTAGTACGGGGACGCGGGGGAACCAGCCCCAGCATTTT.

The CDR3 DNA reads TGTGCCAGCAGCTCCGGTGTAGGGGGTCATCCCCAGCATTTT. This gives the protein CASSSGVGGHPQHF. The chain recombines TRBV5-6 with TRBJ1-5, with D perhaps matching TRBD1 (6 bases). The CDR3 spans 14 residues. The germline V gene has CDR1 SGHDT and CDR2 YYEEEE. Between the trimmed V and J ends, which lost 3 bases and 10 bases, there was a span of 17 bases. Together with reference TRBV5-6 and TRBJ1-5, the CDR3 gives the full variable domain: DAGVTQSPTHLIKTRGQQVTLRCSPKSGHDTVSWYQQALGQGPQFIFQYYEEEERQRGNFPDRFSGHQFPNYSSELNVNALLLGDSALYLCASSSGVGGHPQHFGDGTRLSIL.

This clone was seen ten or more times. V is TRBV7-2 and J is TRBJ2-2, with 9 bases fitting TRBD2. The V segment lost 3 bases and the J segment 6 bases; nucleotides outside the gene matches: 2. Germline lookup yields CDR1 SGHTA and CDR2 FQGNSA. The CDR3 runs 14 residues. This CDR3 reads CASSLGLASGELFF. CDR3 sequence (DNA): TGTGCCAGCAGCTTGGGACTAGCTTCCGGGGAGCTGTTTTTT.

The chain uses TRBV9 and TRBJ2-1, with 13 bases aligning to TRBD2. Trimming removed 4 bases from V and 5 bases from J; junction bases left unmatched: 3. Germline V lookup: CDR1 SGDLS, CDR2 YYNGEE. The CDR3 extends over 15 amino acids. The CDR3 nucleotides read TGTGCCAGCAGCCAGGGACTAGCGGGAAACAATGAGCAGTTCTTC. Amino acids: CASSQGLAGNNEQFF.

J is TRBJ2-1 and V is TRBV10-3, with TRBD2 identical over 8 bases. The V segment lost 11 bases and the J segment 0 bases; nucleotides outside the gene matches: 6. From germline, CDR1 is ENHRY and CDR2 SYGVKD. The CDR3 sequence is 14 residues long. The DNA of the CDR3 is TGTGCCGTTGGTCTAGCGGGCTCCTACAATGAGCAGTTCTTC. It specifies CAVGLAGSYNEQFF.

The CDR3 DNA sequence: TGTGCCAGCAGTCCAGGGGGCGGCGAGACCCAGTACTTC. Residues: CASSPGGGETQYF. The gene calls are TRBV27 and TRBJ2-5, with 8 bases matching TRBD1. Germline trimming cut 5 bases from V and 5 bases from J; bases unmatched to any gene: 4. The CDR3 consists of 13 residues. Germline V gene data show CDR1 as MNHEY and CDR2 as SMNVEV (reference sequence).

The J gene is TRBJ1-5, the V gene TRBV19, with D perhaps matching TRBD1 (5 bases). CDR3 length: 12 residues. CDR1 LNHDA and CDR2 SQIVND come from the germline V gene (reference sequence). V lost 6 bases to trimming and J lost 5 bases, with 8 bases between them. The CDR3 is CASRVGDQPQHF. Written as DNA, the CDR3 is TGTGCCAGTAGGGTAGGGGATCAGCCCCAGCATTTT.

This chain connects TRBV6-6 to TRBJ2-2; 9 bases align to TRBD2. V gave up 6 bases and J gave up 3 bases; unmatched junction bases: 5. The germline gives CDR1 MNHNY, CDR2 SVGAGI (reference sequence). This CDR3 has 15 amino acids. In DNA, the CDR3 is TGTGCCAGCAGCTGGACTAGCGACCACACCGGGGAGCTGTTTTTT. Amino acid sequence: CASSWTSDHTGELFF.

The chain employs TRBV3-1 (or the pseudogene TRBV3-2) and TRBJ1-6, with 9 bases aligning to TRBD1. The germline CDR1 and CDR2 sequences are LGHDT and YNNKEL (reference sequence). CDR3 length: 16 residues. V was pared by 2 bases and J by 9 bases, with 8 bases of the junction left unmatched. This CDR3 reads CASSQFPGTGISPLHF. CDR3 nucleotides: TGTGCCAGCAGCCAATTCCCCGGGACAGGGATTTCACCCCTCCACTTT.

The chain is built from TRBV3-1 (or the pseudogene TRBV3-2) and TRBJ1-2, with 8 bases aligning to TRBD1. The CDR3 has 16 residues. Germline trimming cut 1 base from V and 0 bases from J; bases unmatched to any gene: 4. Looked up from germline, CDR1 is LGHDT and CDR2 is YNNKEL (reference sequence). CDR3 bases: TGTGCCAGCAGCCAAGGTGGACAGGGCTCTAACTATGGCTACACCTTC. Translation gives CASSQGGQGSNYGYTF.

The chain links TRBV11-2 to TRBJ1-2; the D is unclear. Germline loops: CDR1 SGHAT, CDR2 FQNNGV. The CDR3 has 12 residues. V was pared by 5 bases and J by 9 bases, with 13 bases between. The CDR3 sequence is CASSPPNERYTF. The CDR3 nucleotides are TGTGCCAGCAGCCCCCCCAATGAGCGCTACACCTTC.